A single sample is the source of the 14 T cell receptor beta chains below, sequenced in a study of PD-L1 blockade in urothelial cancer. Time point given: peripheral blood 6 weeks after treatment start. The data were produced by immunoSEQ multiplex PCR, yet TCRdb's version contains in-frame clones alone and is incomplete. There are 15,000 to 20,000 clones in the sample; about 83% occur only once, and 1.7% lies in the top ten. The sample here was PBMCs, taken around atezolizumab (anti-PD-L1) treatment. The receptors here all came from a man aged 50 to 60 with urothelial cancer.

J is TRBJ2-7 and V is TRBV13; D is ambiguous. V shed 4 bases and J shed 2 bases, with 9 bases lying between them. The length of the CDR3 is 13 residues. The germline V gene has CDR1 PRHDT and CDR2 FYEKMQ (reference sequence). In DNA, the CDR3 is TGTGCCAGCAGCTCCCTGCTACCCTACGAGCAGTACTTC. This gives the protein CASSSLLPYEQYF.

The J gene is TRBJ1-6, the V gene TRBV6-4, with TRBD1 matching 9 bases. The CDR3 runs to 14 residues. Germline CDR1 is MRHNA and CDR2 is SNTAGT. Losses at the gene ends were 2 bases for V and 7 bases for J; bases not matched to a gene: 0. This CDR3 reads CASSDGTGNSPLHF. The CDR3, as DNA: TGTGCCAGCAGTGACGGGACAGGGAATTCACCCCTCCACTTT.

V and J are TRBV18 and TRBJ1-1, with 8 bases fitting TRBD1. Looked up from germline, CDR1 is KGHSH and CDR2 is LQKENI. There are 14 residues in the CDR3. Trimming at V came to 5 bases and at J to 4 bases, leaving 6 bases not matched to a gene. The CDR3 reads CASSTGQVGTEAFF. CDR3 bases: TGTGCCAGCTCAACGGGACAGGTGGGCACTGAAGCTTTCTTT.

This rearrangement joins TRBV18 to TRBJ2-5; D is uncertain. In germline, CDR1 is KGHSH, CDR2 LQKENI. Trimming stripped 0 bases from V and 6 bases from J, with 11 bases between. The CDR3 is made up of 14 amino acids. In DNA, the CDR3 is TGTGCCAGCTCACCACCCCCCCTTGGGCAGACCCAGTACTTC. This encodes CASSPPPLGQTQYF. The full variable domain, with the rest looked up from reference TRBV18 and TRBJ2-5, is NAGVMQNPRHLVRRRGQEARLRCSPMKGHSHVYWYRQLPEEGLKFMVYLQKENIIDESGMPKERFSAEFPKEGPSILRIQQVVRGDSAAYFCASSPPPLGQTQYFGPGTRLLVL.

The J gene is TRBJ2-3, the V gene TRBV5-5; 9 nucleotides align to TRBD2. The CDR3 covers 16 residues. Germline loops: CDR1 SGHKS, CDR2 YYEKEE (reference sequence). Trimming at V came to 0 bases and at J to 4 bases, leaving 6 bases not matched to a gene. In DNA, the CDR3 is TGTGCCAGCAGCTTGGGGGGCGGGAGGGCCGCAGATACGCAGTATTTT. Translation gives CASSLGGGRAADTQYF. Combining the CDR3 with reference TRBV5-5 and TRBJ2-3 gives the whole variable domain DAGVTQSPTHLIKTRGQQVTLRCSPISGHKSVSWYQQVLGQGPQFIFQYYEKEERGRGNFPDRFSARQFPNYSSELNVNALLLGDSALYLCASSLGGGRAADTQYFGPGTRLTVL.

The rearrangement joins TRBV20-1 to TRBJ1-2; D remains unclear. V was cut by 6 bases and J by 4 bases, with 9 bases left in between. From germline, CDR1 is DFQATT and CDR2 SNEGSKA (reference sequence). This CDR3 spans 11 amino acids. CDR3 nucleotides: TGCAGTGCCCTAGGAGGCTATGGCTACACCTTC. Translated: CSALGGYGYTF.

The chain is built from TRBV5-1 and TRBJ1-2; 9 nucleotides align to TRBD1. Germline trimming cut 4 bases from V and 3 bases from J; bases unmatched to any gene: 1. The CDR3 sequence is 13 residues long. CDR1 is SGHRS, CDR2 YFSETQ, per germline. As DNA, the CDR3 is TGCGCCAGCAGCACAGGGGGCGACTATGGCTACACCTTC. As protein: CASSTGGDYGYTF.

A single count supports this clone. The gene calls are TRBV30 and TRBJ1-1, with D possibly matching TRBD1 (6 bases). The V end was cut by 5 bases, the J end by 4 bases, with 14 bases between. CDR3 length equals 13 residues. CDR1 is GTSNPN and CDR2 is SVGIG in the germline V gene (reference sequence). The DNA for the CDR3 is TGTGCCTGGGGCAGGGGTAAGAGCACTGAAGCTTTCTTT. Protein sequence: CAWGRGKSTEAFF.

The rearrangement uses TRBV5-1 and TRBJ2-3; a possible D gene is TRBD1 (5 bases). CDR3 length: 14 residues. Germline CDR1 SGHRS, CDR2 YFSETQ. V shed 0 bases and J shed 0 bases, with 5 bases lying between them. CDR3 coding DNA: TGCGCCAGCAGCTTGGGACAGAGCACAGATACGCAGTATTTT. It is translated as CASSLGQSTDTQYF.

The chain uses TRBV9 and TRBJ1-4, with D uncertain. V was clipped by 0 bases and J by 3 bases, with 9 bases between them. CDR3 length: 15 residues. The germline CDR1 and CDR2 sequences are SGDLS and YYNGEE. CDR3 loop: CASSVGGGSNEKLFF. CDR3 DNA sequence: TGTGCCAGCAGCGTAGGAGGAGGTTCTAATGAAAAACTGTTTTTT.

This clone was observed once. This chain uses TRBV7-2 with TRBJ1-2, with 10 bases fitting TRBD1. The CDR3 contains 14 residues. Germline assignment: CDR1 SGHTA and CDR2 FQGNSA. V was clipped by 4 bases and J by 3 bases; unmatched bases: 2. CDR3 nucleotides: TGTGCCAGCAGCTCCGGGACAGGGGACTATGGCTACACCTTC. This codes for CASSSGTGDYGYTF.

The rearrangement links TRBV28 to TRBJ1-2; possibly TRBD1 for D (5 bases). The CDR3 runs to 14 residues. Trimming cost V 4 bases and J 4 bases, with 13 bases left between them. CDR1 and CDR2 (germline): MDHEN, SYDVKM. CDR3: CASSSRQRTYGYTF. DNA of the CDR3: TGTGCCAGCAGTTCTCGACAGAGGACCTATGGCTACACCTTC.

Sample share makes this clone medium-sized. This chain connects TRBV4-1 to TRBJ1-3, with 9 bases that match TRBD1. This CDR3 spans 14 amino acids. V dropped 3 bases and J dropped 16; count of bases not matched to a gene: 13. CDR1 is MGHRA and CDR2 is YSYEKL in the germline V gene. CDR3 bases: TGCGCCAGCAGCCACGAACGTGGGACAGGGTTGGAGTATTTT. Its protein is CASSHERGTGLEYF.

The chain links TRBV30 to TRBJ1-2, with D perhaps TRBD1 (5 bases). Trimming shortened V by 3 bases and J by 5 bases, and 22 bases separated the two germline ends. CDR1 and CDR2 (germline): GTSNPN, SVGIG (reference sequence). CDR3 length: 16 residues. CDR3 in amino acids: CAWRIPWQGRSYGYTF. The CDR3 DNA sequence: TGTGCCTGGAGAATCCCCTGGCAGGGTCGTTCTTATGGCTACACCTTC.